The entry below describes one TCR beta chain. Authors' methods: Amplified reference gene primers provided the basis for estimating nucleated cell counts. Produced via immunoSEQ multiplex PCR; TCRdb's table is partial and in-frame only. V, J and clone size were drawn from that table, and D and trimming were deduced from the DNA. The sample has about 200,000 clones, roughly 79% seen once. These data originate in a study of blood T cell repertoires in COVID-19. Study summary: Researchers got acute and convalescent COVID-19 samples from the United States, Italy and Spain. T cells, B-cell-depleted T cells, or PBMCs provided the cDNA or gDNA that served as material.

With 6 bases clipped from V and 7 bases from J, the junction kept 11 bases outside the gene matches. Per germline, CDR1 SNHLY and CDR2 FYNNEI. CDR3 size: 14 residues. The sequenced sample consisted of peripheral blood. The receptor's source is a human donor with acute or convalescent COVID-19. The donor label of this sample is uncertain. V gene TRBV2 combines with J gene TRBJ1-2, with 7 bases fitting TRBD1. CDR3 in amino acids: CASREGTVGRGYTF. CDR3 nucleotide sequence: TGTGCCAGCAGGGAGGGGACAGTAGGCCGTGGCTACACCTTC.